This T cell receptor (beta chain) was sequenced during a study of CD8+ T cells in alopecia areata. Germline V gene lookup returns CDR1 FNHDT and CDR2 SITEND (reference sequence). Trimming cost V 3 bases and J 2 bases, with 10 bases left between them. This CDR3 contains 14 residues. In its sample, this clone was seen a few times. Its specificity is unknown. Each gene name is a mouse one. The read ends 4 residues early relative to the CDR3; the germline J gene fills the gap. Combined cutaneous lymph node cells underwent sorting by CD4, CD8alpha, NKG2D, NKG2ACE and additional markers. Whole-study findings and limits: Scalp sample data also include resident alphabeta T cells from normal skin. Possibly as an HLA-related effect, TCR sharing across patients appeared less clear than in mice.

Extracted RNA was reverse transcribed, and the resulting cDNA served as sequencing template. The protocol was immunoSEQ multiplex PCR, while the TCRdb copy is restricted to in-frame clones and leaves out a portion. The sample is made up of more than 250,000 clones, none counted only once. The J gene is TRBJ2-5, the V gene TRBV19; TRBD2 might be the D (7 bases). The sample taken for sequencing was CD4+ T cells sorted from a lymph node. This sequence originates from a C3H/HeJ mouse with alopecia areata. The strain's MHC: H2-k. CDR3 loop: CASSTGGRQDTQYF. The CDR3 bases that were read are TGTGCCAGCAGTACCGGGGGGCGCCAAGAC. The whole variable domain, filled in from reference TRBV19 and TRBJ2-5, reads GGIITQTPKFLIGQEGQKLTLKCQQNFNHDTMYWYRQDSGKGLRLIYYSITENDLQKGDLSEGYDASREKKSSFSLTVTSAQKNEMAVFLCASSTGGRQDTQYFGPGTRLLVL.